This T cell receptor beta chain stems from a study of T cell responses to AZD1222 COVID-19 vaccine. Broader study findings: A reported finding is that nearly half of spike-specific TCRs target unmutated variant regions. Among those given AZD1222, only five or six were seropositive at baseline.

Only in-frame clones appear in the TCRdb table, and some are missing; sequencing was by immunoSEQ multiplex PCR. Among roughly 110,000 clones listed, 90% were seen once. Concerning this clone: Its matching antigen is unknown.

From germline, CDR1 is SGHTA and CDR2 FQGNSA. The CDR3 covers 15 residues. Trimming pared 2 bases from V and 3 bases from J, leaving 12 bases between. This sequence was found in an adult in good health. V usage is TRBV7-2 and J usage is TRBJ2-3, with D uncertain. The sequencing here drew on peripheral blood, taken on day 0 of AZD1222 vaccination. The CDR3 spells CASSLMYLKTDTQYF. For the CDR3, the DNA is TGTGCCAGCAGCTTAATGTATTTGAAGACAGATACGCAGTATTTT.